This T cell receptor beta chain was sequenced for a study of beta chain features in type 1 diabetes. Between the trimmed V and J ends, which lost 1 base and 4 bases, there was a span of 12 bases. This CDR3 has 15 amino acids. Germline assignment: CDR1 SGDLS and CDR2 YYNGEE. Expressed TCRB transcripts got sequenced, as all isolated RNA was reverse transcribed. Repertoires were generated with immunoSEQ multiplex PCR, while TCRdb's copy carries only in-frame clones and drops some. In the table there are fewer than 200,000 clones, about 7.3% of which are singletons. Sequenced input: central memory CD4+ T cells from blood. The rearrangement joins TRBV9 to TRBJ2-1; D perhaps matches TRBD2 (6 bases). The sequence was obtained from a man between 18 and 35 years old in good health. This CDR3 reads CASSVRGMGYNEQFF. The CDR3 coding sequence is TGTGCCAGCAGCGTACGGGGGATGGGTTACAATGAGCAGTTCTTC.